One sample yielded the 2 T cell receptor beta chains listed below, sequenced in a study of blood T cell repertoires in COVID-19 (dated by TCRdb to the early 2020s). Library method: the immunoSEQ multiplex PCR assay. What TCRdb holds here is the immuneACCESS table cut down to in-frame rearrangements. Part of the clones is not present; checked against another copy, under half of the missing clones reflect an unresolved V gene, and the others are unexplained. The sample records some 140,000 clones, approximately 85% of which are singletons. 0.55% to 0.75% of the sample is in the top ten clones. Sequencing input: peripheral blood. These TCRs come from a man in his sixties with COVID-19, enrolled during active disease.

The chain has TRBV4-3 and TRBJ1-2; D gene uncertain. CDR3 length: 15 amino acids. Per germline, CDR1 LGHNA and CDR2 YSLEER. V was pared by 7 bases and J by 3 bases, with 18 bases between. The CDR3 nucleotides read TGCGCCAGCATCCTTCGTCCGCGGCAGTACTATGGCTACACCTTC. It specifies CASILRPRQYYGYTF.

The chain combines TRBV4-3 with TRBJ1-1; the match to TRBD1 covers 7 bases. Germline CDR1 and CDR2: LGHNA and YSLEER. The CDR3 consists of 16 residues. The junction had 8 bases not matched to a gene; V was cut back by 4 bases and J by 0 bases. This CDR3 reads CASSPRTGDLNTEAFF. The CDR3, as DNA: TGCGCCAGCAGCCCTAGGACAGGTGATCTGAACACTGAAGCTTTCTTT.